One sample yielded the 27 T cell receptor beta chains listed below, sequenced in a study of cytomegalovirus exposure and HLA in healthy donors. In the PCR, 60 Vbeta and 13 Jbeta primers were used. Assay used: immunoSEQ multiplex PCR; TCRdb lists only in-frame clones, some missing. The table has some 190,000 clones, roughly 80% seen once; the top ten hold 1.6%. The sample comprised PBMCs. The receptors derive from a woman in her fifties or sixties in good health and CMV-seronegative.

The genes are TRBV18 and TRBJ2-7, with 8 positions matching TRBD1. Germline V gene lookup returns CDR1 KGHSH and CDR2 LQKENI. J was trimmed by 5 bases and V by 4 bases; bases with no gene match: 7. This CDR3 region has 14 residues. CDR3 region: CASSRKTGVNEQYF. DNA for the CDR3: TGTGCCAGCTCACGAAAGACAGGGGTTAACGAGCAGTACTTC.

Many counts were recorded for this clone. The CDR3 DNA reads TGTGCCAGCAGCTCAGGACAGGCGAACACTGAAGCTTTCTTT. Translating it yields CASSSGQANTEAFF. The chain combines TRBV9 with TRBJ1-1, with TRBD1 matching 7 bases. Trimming at V came to 4 bases and at J to 1 base, leaving 4 bases not matched to a gene. The CDR3 is 14 amino acids. Germline CDR1 SGDLS, CDR2 YYNGEE.

The CDR3 is CASSAYSGRVDTQYF. The CDR3 DNA reads TGTGCCAGCAGTGCCTACTCTGGGAGGGTAGATACGCAGTATTTT. The V call is TRBV6-1, the J call TRBJ2-3; 7 nucleotides agree with TRBD2. V dropped 4 bases and J dropped 5; count of bases not matched to a gene: 9. This CDR3 comprises 15 residues. Germline CDR1 is MNHNS and CDR2 is SASEGT.

The CDR3 nucleotides read TGCAGCGTTGAGCTAGGTCAGTACGAGCAGTACTTC. Amino acid sequence: CSVELGQYEQYF. The chain employs TRBV29-1 and TRBJ2-7, with D unresolved. The germline V gene encodes CDR1 SQVTM and CDR2 ANQGSEA. The CDR3 sequence is 12 residues long. V lost 3 bases and J 4 bases, leaving 10 bases between the germline ends.

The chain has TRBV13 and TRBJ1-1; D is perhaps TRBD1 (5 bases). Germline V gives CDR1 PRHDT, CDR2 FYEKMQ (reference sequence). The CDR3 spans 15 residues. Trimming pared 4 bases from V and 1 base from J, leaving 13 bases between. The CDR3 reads CASSSTGTRNTEAFF. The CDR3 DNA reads TGTGCCAGCAGCTCTACCGGGACTAGGAACACTGAAGCTTTCTTT.

The CDR3 nucleotides are TGTGCCACCAGCAGAGACGGCGGGAGCACAGATACGCAGTATTTT. Residues: CATSRDGGSTDTQYF. The chain is built from TRBV15 and TRBJ2-3, with a tentative D call TRBD2 (5 bases). Germline V gene sequence: CDR1 LNHNV, CDR2 YYDKDF (reference sequence). Trimming shortened V by 0 bases and J by 0 bases, and 7 bases separated the two germline ends. This CDR3 is built from 15 residues.

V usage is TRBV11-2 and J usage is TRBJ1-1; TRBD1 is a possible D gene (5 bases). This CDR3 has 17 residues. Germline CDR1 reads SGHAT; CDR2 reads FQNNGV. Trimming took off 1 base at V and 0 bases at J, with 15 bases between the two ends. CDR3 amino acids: CASSLVPLQALNTEAFF. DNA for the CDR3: TGTGCCAGCAGCTTAGTCCCATTACAGGCTTTGAACACTGAAGCTTTCTTT.

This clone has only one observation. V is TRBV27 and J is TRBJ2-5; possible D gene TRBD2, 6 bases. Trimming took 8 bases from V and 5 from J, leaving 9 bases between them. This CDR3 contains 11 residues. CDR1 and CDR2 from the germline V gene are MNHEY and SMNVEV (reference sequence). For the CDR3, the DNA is TGTGCCAGCGGCCGGGGGGAGACCCAGTACTTC. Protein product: CASGRGETQYF.

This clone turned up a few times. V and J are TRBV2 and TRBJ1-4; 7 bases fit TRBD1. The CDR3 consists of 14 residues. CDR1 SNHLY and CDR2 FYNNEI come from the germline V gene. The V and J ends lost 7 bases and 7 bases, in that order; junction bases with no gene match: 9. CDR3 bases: TGTGCCAGCACCAGACAGGGATCGGGTGAAAAACTGTTTTTT. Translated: CASTRQGSGEKLFF.

The CDR3 spells CASSLGTDYGYTF. Written as DNA, the CDR3 is TGTGCCAGCAGCCTGGGGACAGACTATGGCTACACCTTC. The rearrangement uses TRBV14 and TRBJ1-2; 7 bases match TRBD1. Germline trimming cut 4 bases from V and 3 bases from J; bases unmatched to any gene: 2. The CDR3 loop spans 13 amino acids. Germline lookup yields CDR1 SGHDN and CDR2 FVKESK.

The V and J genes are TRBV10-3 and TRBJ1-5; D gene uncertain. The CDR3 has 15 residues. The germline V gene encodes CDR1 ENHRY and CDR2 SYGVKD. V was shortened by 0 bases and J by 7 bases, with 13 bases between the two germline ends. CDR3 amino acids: CAISESKLTLQPQHF. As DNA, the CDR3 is TGTGCCATCAGTGAGTCGAAACTAACACTACAGCCCCAGCATTTT.

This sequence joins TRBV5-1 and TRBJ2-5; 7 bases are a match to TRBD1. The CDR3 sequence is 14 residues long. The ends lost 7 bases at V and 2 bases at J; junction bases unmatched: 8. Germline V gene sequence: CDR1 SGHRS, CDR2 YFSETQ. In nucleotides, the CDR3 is TGCGCCAGCTTCTCGCCGGGACAGCAAGAGACCCAGTACTTC. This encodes CASFSPGQQETQYF.

This chain's CDR3 is CASSLTGTDYGYTF. The CDR3 nucleotides read TGTGCCAGCAGCTTAACAGGGACGGACTATGGCTACACCTTC. The chain recombines TRBV7-9 with TRBJ1-2; weak D call: TRBD1 (6 bases). The CDR3 consists of 14 residues. CDR1 SEHNR and CDR2 FQNEAQ come from the germline V gene (reference sequence). Trimming cost V 2 bases and J 3 bases, with 10 bases left between them.

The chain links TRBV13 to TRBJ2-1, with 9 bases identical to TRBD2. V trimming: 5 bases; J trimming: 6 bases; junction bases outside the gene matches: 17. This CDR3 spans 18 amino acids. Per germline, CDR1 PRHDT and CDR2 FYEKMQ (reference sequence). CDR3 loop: CASSQPRASGKGGNEQFF. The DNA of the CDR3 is TGTGCCAGCAGCCAACCTCGGGCTAGCGGGAAGGGAGGCAATGAGCAGTTCTTC.

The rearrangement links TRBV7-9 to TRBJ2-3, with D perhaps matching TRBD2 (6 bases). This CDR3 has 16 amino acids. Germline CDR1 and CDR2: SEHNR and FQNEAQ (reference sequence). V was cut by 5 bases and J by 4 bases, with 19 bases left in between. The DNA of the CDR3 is TGTGCCAGCAGCCAGACGACTAGTTCAGGTTCAGATACGCAGTATTTT. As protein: CASSQTTSSGSDTQYF.

The CDR3 is CASSIHGTVEAFF. DNA for the CDR3: TGTGCCAGTAGTATCCATGGGACAGTTGAAGCTTTCTTT. This rearrangement joins TRBV19 to TRBJ1-1; 7 bases match TRBD1. Germline lookup yields CDR1 LNHDA and CDR2 SQIVND (reference sequence). The J segment lost 7 bases and the V segment lost 3 bases, leaving 5 bases of the junction unmatched. The CDR3 consists of 13 residues.

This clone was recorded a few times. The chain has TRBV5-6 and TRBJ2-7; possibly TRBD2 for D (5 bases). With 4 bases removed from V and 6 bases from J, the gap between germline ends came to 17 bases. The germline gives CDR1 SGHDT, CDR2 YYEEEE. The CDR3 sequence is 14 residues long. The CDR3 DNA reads TGTGCCAGCAGCGATTCGGGGATTCTTGGCGAGCAGTACTTC. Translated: CASSDSGILGEQYF. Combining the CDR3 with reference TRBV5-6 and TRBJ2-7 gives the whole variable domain DAGVTQSPTHLIKTRGQQVTLRCSPKSGHDTVSWYQQALGQGPQFIFQYYEEEERQRGNFPDRFSGHQFPNYSSELNVNALLLGDSALYLCASSDSGILGEQYFGPGTRLTVT.

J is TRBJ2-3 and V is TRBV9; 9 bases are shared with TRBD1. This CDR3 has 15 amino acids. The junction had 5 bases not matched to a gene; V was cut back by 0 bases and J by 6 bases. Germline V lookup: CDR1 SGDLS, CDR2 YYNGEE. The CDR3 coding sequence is TGTGCCAGCAGCGTAGGAACAGGGGGCTTGGATACGCAGTATTTT. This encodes CASSVGTGGLDTQYF.

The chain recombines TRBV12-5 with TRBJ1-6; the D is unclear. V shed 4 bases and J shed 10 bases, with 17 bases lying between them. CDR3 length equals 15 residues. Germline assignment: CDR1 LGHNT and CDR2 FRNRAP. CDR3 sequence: CASGSVRQSESPLHF. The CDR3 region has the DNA TGTGCTAGTGGTTCAGTAAGACAATCGGAATCACCCCTCCACTTT.

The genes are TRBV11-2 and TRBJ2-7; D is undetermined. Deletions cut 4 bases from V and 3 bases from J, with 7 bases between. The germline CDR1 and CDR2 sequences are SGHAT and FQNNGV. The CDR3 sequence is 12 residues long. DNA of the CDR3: TGTGCCAGCAGCTCGAACTACTACGAGCAGTACTTC. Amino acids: CASSSNYYEQYF. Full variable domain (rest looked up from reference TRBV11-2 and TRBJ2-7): EAGVAQSPRYKIIEKRQSVAFWCNPISGHATLYWYQQILGQGPKLLIQFQNNGVVDDSQLPKDRFSAERLKGVDSTLKIQPAKLEDSAVYLCASSSNYYEQYFGPGTRLTVT.

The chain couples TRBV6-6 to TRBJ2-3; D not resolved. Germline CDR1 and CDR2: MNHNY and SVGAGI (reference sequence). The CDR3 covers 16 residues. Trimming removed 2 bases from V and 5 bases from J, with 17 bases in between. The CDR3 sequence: CASSYGPPSGVDTQYF. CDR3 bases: TGTGCCAGCAGTTACGGGCCACCCTCTGGCGTAGATACGCAGTATTTT.

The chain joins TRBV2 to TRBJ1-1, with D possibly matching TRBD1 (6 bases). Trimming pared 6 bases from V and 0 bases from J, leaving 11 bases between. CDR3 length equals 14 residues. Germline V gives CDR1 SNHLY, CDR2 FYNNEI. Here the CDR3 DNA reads TGTGCCAGCAGCCGGACAGACCTGAACACTGAAGCTTTCTTT. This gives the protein CASSRTDLNTEAFF.

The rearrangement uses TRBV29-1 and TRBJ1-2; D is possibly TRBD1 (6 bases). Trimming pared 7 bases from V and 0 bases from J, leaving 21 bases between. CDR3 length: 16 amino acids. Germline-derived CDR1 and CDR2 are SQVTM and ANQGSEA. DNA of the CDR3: TGCAGCGCCGTCACAGGGACGGCGAATGCTAACTATGGCTACACCTTC. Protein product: CSAVTGTANANYGYTF.

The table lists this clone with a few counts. The CDR3 coding sequence is TGTGCCAGCAGCTCCGGTCGGGCTGAAGCTTTCTTT. Protein: CASSSGRAEAFF. This chain connects TRBV5-6 to TRBJ1-1; D is ambiguous. CDR1 is SGHDT and CDR2 is YYEEEE in the germline V gene. The CDR3 runs to 12 residues. With 3 bases removed from V and 6 bases from J, the gap between germline ends came to 9 bases.

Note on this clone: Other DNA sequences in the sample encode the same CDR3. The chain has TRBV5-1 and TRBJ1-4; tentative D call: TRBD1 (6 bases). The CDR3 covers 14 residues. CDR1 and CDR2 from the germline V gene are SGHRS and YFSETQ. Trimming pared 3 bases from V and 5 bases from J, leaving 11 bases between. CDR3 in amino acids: CASSSGQRNEKLFF. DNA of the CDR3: TGCGCCAGCAGCTCTGGACAGAGGAATGAAAAACTGTTTTTT.

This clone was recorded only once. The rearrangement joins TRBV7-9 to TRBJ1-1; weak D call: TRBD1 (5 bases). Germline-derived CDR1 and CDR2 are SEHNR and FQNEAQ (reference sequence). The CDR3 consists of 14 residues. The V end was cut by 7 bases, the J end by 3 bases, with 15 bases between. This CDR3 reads CASTPFKGYTEAFF. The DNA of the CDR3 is TGTGCCAGCACCCCATTTAAGGGGTACACTGAAGCTTTCTTT.

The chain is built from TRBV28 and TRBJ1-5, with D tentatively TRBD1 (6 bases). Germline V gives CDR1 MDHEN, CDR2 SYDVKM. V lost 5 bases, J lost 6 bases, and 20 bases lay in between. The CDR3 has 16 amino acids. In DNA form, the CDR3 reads TGTGCCAGCAGTCCTGACAGGCTTGGAGGCGGTCAGCCCCAGCATTTT. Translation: CASSPDRLGGGQPQHF.